These 10 T cell receptor beta chains were sequenced from one sample in a study of CD8+CD57+ T cells in acquired aplastic anemia. The template for TCR beta VDJ and CDR3 sequence profiling was genomic DNA. TCRdb re-analysed the reads in MiXCR, keeping a single row per CDR3 protein. Of about 110,000 distinct CDR3 sequences in the sample, 40% to 65% were seen once. Sequenced: sorted CD4+, CD8+, or CD8+CD57+ T cells (not recorded which) from PBMCs. These receptor sequences come from a human donor in good health, serving as a control.

The gene calls are TRBV7-6 and TRBJ2-7; TRBD1 matches 9 bases. Trimming cost V 4 bases and J 3 bases; bases outside gene matches: 7. The CDR3 sequence is 15 residues long. Germline assignment: CDR1 SGHVS and CDR2 FNYEAQ. The CDR3 is CASSYHRDRVYEQYF. Written as DNA, the CDR3 is TGTGCCAGCAGCTACCACCGGGACAGGGTCTACGAGCAGTACTTC.

The gene calls are TRBV7-3 and TRBJ2-3, with 7 bases identical to TRBD2. Germline V gene data show CDR1 as SGHTA and CDR2 as FQGTGA. Trimming cost V 6 bases and J 2 bases; bases outside gene matches: 8. CDR3 length equals 15 residues. The CDR3: CASSWASGHTDTQYF. The CDR3 DNA follows: TGTGCCAGCAGTTGGGCTAGCGGACACACAGATACGCAGTATTTT.

The rearrangement links TRBV15 to TRBJ1-6; D uncertain. Trimming took 3 bases from V and 1 from J, leaving 10 bases between them. CDR1 is LNHNV and CDR2 is YYDKDF in the germline V gene (reference sequence). The CDR3 is 16 residues long. The CDR3 DNA sequence: TGTGCCACCAGCAGTGCGGGCCGGTCCTATAATTCACCCCTCCACTTT. Translation gives CATSSAGRSYNSPLHF.

This rearrangement joins TRBV10-1 to TRBJ1-3; 9 nucleotides match TRBD1. The J segment lost 3 bases and the V segment lost 9 bases, leaving 12 bases of the junction unmatched. The germline CDR1 and CDR2 sequences are WNHNN and SYGVQD (reference sequence). The CDR3 length is 16 residues. For the CDR3, the DNA is TGCGCCAGTACGCCGGGACAGGGAGTTGGTGGAAACACCATATATTTT. This gives the protein CASTPGQGVGGNTIYF.

The chain has TRBV5-6 and TRBJ2-6; D perhaps matches TRBD1 (6 bases). V lost 2 bases and J 1 base, leaving 16 bases between the germline ends. CDR1 SGHDT and CDR2 YYEEEE come from the germline V gene. The CDR3 has 18 residues. In DNA, the CDR3 is TGTGCCAGCAGCTTTGGACAGACGAGAGGATCTGGGGCCAACGTCCTGACTTTC. Amino acid sequence: CASSFGQTRGSGANVLTF.

Points on this clonotype: This sequence may be a read error, since a much larger clone differs from it by one base. The gene calls are TRBV7-2 and TRBJ1-1, with D possibly matching TRBD1 (5 bases). This CDR3 region has 14 residues. The germline gives CDR1 SGHTA, CDR2 FQGNSA. CDR3 region: CASGLAGGNTEAFF. Written as DNA, the CDR3 is TGTGCCAGCGGCTTAGCGGGGGGAAACACTGAAGCTTTCTTT.

V usage is TRBV25-1 and J usage is TRBJ2-5, with 11 bases lining up with TRBD2. CDR3 length: 14 amino acids. The germline V gene encodes CDR1 MGHDK and CDR2 SYGVNS. Unmatched junction bases numbered 5, after V lost 6 bases and J lost 5 bases. DNA of the CDR3: TGTGCCAGCAGCTTAGCGGGGGGGGGGGAGACCCAGTACTTC. This gives the protein CASSLAGGGETQYF.

This clonotype was counted at least ten times. This chain links TRBV12-3 or TRBV12-4 with TRBJ1-2; D perhaps matches TRBD1 (6 bases). The V and J ends lost 5 bases and 6 bases respectively, with 13 bases between them. The CDR3 contains 13 residues. The CDR3 loop reads CASSARDIDGYTF. The CDR3 bases are TGTGCCAGCAGTGCTCGGGACATTGATGGCTACACCTTC.

In this sample, this clonotype turned up many times. V is TRBV13 and J is TRBJ1-2; D not certain. V gave up 5 bases and J gave up 0 bases, with 19 bases separating them. Germline-derived CDR1 and CDR2 are PRHDT and FYEKMQ (reference sequence). The CDR3 extends over 17 amino acids. In DNA form, the CDR3 reads TGTGCCAGCAGCACAATAAGTCTAGGCTTAGCTAACTATGGCTACACCTTC. It encodes CASSTISLGLANYGYTF.

For this clonotype: Germline is not matched at one junction end, which may reflect a read error. V gene TRBV10-3 combines with J gene TRBJ2-7, with D unclear. The CDR3 totals 12 residues. Germline V gene lookup returns CDR1 ENHRY and CDR2 SYGVKD. Written as DNA, the CDR3 is TGTGCCATCGGTGAGAGCTCCTACGAGCAGTACTTC. This codes for CAIGESSYEQYF.